These 7 T cell receptor beta chains came from one sample sequenced in a study of shared clonotypes between healthy human individuals. Using immunoSEQ multiplex PCR, the repertoire was profiled, and TCRdb retains in-frame clones only, with some absent. The sample includes about 2 million clones, less than 95% of them seen just once. Terminally differentiated effector memory CD45RA+ cells were excluded from the naive CD8 cells, which were CD45RO-negative and positively selected for CCR7. The specimen was naive CD8+ T cells sorted from blood. The receptors come from a young man in good health.

The chain employs TRBV27 and TRBJ1-2; 8 bases are a match to TRBD1. V lost 8 bases and J lost 4; bases outside the gene matches: 3. CDR3 length: 12 amino acids. CDR1 MNHEY and CDR2 SMNVEV come from the germline V gene (reference sequence). CDR3 DNA sequence: TGTGCCAGCCAAACAGGGGGCTATGGCTACACCTTC. Protein: CASQTGGYGYTF.

The chain uses TRBV27 and TRBJ2-7, with no clear D. Trimming stripped 6 bases from V and 3 bases from J, with 12 bases between. The CDR3 contains 13 residues. Germline-derived CDR1 and CDR2 are MNHEY and SMNVEV (reference sequence). The CDR3 sequence is CASRLTAHYEQYF. CDR3 nucleotide sequence: TGTGCCAGCAGATTGACCGCCCACTACGAGCAGTACTTC.

This clone occurred once. The chain recombines TRBV6-6 with TRBJ2-1, with D possibly TRBD1 on 6 matching bases. Germline V gene lookup returns CDR1 MNHNY and CDR2 SVGAGI (reference sequence). V shed 6 bases and J shed 8 bases, with 14 bases lying between them. The CDR3 has 13 amino acids. The CDR3 spells CASRAQGNYEQFF. The CDR3 DNA reads TGTGCCAGCAGAGCACAGGGTAACTATGAGCAGTTCTTC.

The rearrangement uses TRBV30 and TRBJ2-7; 10 bases agree with TRBD1. CDR3 length: 16 amino acids. J was trimmed by 3 bases and V by 3 bases; bases with no gene match: 11. Germline lookup yields CDR1 GTSNPN and CDR2 SVGIG (reference sequence). Written as DNA, the CDR3 is TGTGCCTGGAGCGTATCCTCGGGACAGGGGTTCTACGAGCAGTACTTC. Protein sequence: CAWSVSSGQGFYEQYF.

CDR3 in DNA: TGTGCCAGCAGCTTAGCCTTCCAAGAGACCCAGTACTTC. Residues: CASSLAFQETQYF. The chain combines TRBV7-6 with TRBJ2-5; D ambiguous. V shed 0 bases and J shed 1 base, with 3 bases lying between them. CDR1 is SGHVS and CDR2 is FNYEAQ in the germline V gene. The CDR3 spans 13 residues.

The gene calls are TRBV19 and TRBJ2-1; the match to TRBD2 covers 8 bases. Germline lookup yields CDR1 LNHDA and CDR2 SQIVND (reference sequence). Trimming took 2 bases from V and 6 from J; bases not matched to a gene: 3. CDR3 size: 14 residues. The CDR3 loop reads CASSIYAGGNEQFF. The DNA for the CDR3 is TGTGCCAGTAGTATATATGCGGGGGGCAATGAGCAGTTCTTC.

The rearrangement links TRBV11-3 to TRBJ1-6; a weak D match, TRBD1 (5 bases). V was clipped by 5 bases and J by 14 bases, with 7 bases between them. Germline CDR1 SGHNT, CDR2 YENEEA. This CDR3 region has 10 residues. DNA for the CDR3: TGTGCCAGCAGCCAGGGTTCCCTCCACTTT. It codes for CASSQGSLHF. Full variable domain (missing parts from reference TRBV11-3 and TRBJ1-6): EAGVVQSPRYKIIEKKQPVAFWCNPISGHNTLYWYLQNLGQGPELLIRYENEEAVDDSQLPKDRFSAERLKGVDSTLKIQPAELGDSAVYLCASSQGSLHFGNGTRLTVT.